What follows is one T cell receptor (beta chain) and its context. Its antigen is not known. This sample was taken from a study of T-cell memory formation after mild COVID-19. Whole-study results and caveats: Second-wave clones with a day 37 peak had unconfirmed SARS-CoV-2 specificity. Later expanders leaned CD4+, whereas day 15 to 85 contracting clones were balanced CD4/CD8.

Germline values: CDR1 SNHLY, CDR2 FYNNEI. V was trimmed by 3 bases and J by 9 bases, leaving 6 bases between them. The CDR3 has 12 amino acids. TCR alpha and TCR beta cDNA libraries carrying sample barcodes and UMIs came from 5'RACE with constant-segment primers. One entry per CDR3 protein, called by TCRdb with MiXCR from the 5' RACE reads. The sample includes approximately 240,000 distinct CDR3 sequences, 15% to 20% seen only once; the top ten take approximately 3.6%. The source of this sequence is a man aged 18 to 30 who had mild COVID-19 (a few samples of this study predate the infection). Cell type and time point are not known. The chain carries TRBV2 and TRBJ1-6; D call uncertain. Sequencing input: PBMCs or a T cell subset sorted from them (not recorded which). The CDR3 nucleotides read TGTGCCAGCAGTGATGAGGCTTCACCCCTCCACTTT. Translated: CASSDEASPLHF.